Listed below are T cell receptor beta chains from one sample, sequenced in a study of human T cells and chemical hapten exposure. Each CDR3 protein gets one entry after TCRdb re-called the RACE reads with MiXCR. The sample lists about 380,000 distinct CDR3 sequences; 4.8% were seen once. Material: whole blood, obtained in connection with sensitization to the hapten diphenylcyclopropenone (DPC). All receptors come from a woman between 50 and 59 years old with alopecia areata. Some clones in this sample may be carry-over from other donors' samples. Both conserved end residues are part of each CDR3. A D gene is named only where the DNA matches it firmly. Expanded clones are given a class, and other clones once, few, many or no size at all.

abundance	v_gene	d_gene	j_gene	CDR3nt	CDR3aa
-	TRBV20-1	TRBD2	TRBJ2-3	TGCAGTGCTAGATTGGGGCTAGCGGGACCAGATACGCAGTATTTT	CSARLGLAGPDTQYF
-	TRBV3-1	-	TRBJ2-2	TGTGCCAGCAGCCAAGGGCGAAGCGGGGAGCTGTTTTTT	CASSQGRSGELFF
many	TRBV5-5	-	TRBJ1-1	TGTGCCAGCAGCTTGGTGGGGACGGGGGACACTGAAGCTTTCTTT	CASSLVGTGDTEAFF
few	TRBV7-2	TRBD2	TRBJ2-7	TGTGCCAGCAGCCACGGGACTAGCGGGAAAGGATACTTC	CASSHGTSGKGYF
few	TRBV6-2/TRBV6-3	-	TRBJ2-1	TGTGCCAGCAGCCCTCCTGGGGCGGGAAAAAATGAGCAGTTCTTC	CASSPPGAGKNEQFF
many	TRBV7-8	TRBD1	TRBJ1-6	TGTGCCAGCAGCCCCCGGGGTGGACAGGGCAATAATTCACCCCTCCACTTT	CASSPRGGQGNNSPLHF
-	TRBV7-9	TRBD1	TRBJ1-1	TGTGCCAGCAGCTTCCGGCCCGGACAGGGGGATACTGAAGCTTTCTTT	CASSFRPGQGDTEAFF
many	TRBV5-1	TRBD2	TRBJ2-2	TGCGCCAGCAGCTTGTACCGGGGGGTGTCTACCGGGGAGCTGTTTTTT	CASSLYRGVSTGELFF
-	TRBV7-8	TRBD2	TRBJ2-1	TGTGCCAGCAGCTTATTGGGGACTAGCCGTAGTGAGCAGTTCTTC	CASSLLGTSRSEQFF
few	TRBV28	-	TRBJ1-1	TGTGCCAGCAGTTTTCTAGGACAGCGGAACACTGAAGCTTTCTTT	CASSFLGQRNTEAFF
many	TRBV11-2	-	TRBJ1-3	TGTGCCAGCAGCTTAGGTGTCTCTGGAAACACCATATATTTT	CASSLGVSGNTIYF
many	TRBV27	-	TRBJ2-1	TGTGCCAGCAGCCCGACAGGGAGGGGCTACAATGAGCAGTTCTTC	CASSPTGRGYNEQFF
few	TRBV4-2	TRBD1	TRBJ1-1	TGTGCCAGCAGCCGAGACAGGGGCGGCTTTACTGAAGCTTTCTTT	CASSRDRGGFTEAFF
many	TRBV18	-	TRBJ2-3	TGTGCCAGCTCACCACCGGTCACCACAGATACGCAGTATTTT	CASSPPVTTDTQYF
many	TRBV6-5	-	TRBJ1-1	TGTGCCAGCAGTCCAGGGGTGCGCACTGAAGCTTTCTTT	CASSPGVRTEAFF
many	TRBV25-1	-	TRBJ2-1	TGTGCCAGCAGTGATTGGGGCGACAATGAGCAGTTCTTC	CASSDWGDNEQFF
many	TRBV29-1	-	TRBJ2-7	TGCAGCTTTAGAATAGGCAACTACGAGCAGTACTTC	CSFRIGNYEQYF
few	TRBV7-9	-	TRBJ2-7	TGTGCCAGCAGCTCGGACCTCGAGCAGTACTTC	CASSSDLEQYF
many	TRBV21-1	-	TRBJ1-5	TGTGCCAGCAGCAAACCAAGGGACAATAGCAATCAGCCCCAGCATTTT	CASSKPRDNSNQPQHF
many	TRBV7-2	TRBD2	TRBJ2-3	TGTGCCAGCACCCTTGGCGGGGGGGCCACAGATACGCAGTATTTT	CASTLGGGATDTQYF
-	TRBV13	-	TRBJ1-2	TGTGCCAGCACACAGAAGTGGAGGGGCCATGGCTACACCTTC	CASTQKWRGHGYTF
few	TRBV7-8	-	TRBJ2-3	TGTGCCAGCAGTACGAGGGTTGCAGATACGCAGTATTTT	CASSTRVADTQYF
many	TRBV7-6	-	TRBJ2-3	TGTGCCAGCAGCCCGTACTTAGATACGCAGTATTTT	CASSPYLDTQYF
many	TRBV27	-	TRBJ2-7	TGTGCCAGCAGCCCCGCCTGGCTCTCCTACGAGCAGTACTTC	CASSPAWLSYEQYF
many	TRBV10-2	-	TRBJ2-7	TGCGCCAGCAGTGAGTCGTTGGATATGGAGCAGTACTTC	CASSESLDMEQYF
-	TRBV6-5	-	TRBJ2-7	TGTGCCAGCAGTCCTGAACCCCCGAGACAGTACTTC	CASSPEPPRQYF
many	TRBV3-1	-	TRBJ2-3	TGTGCCAGCAGCCAAGACTGCGACTTTGATTACCCTGGGACAGATACGCAGTATTTT	CASSQDCDFDYPGTDTQYF
-	TRBV18	TRBD1	TRBJ1-1	TGTGCCAGCTCCCCACTCGACAGGGTCACTGAAGCTTTCTTT	CASSPLDRVTEAFF
few	TRBV7-9	-	TRBJ1-4	TGTGCCAGCAGCTTAGTTACCGGGCCAAGTAATGAAAAACTGTTTTTT	CASSLVTGPSNEKLFF
-	TRBV6-2/TRBV6-3	TRBD2	TRBJ2-7	TGTACCAGCAGCCCACCTTCCGGACTAGCCCACGAGCAGTACTTC	CTSSPPSGLAHEQYF
many	TRBV30	TRBD2	TRBJ2-1	TGTGCCTGGATGGGAGGGAGTGGTAATGAGCAGTTCTTC	CAWMGGSGNEQFF
-	TRBV7-9	-	TRBJ1-5	TGTGCCAGCAGCAAAGGACAGCCCTATAGCAATCAGCCCCAGCATTTT	CASSKGQPYSNQPQHF
many	TRBV28	TRBD1	TRBJ2-7	TGTGCCAGCAGGGGACGACAGGGCAAATCCTACGAGCAGTACTTC	CASRGRQGKSYEQYF
many	TRBV25-1	-	TRBJ2-5	TGTGCCAGCAGCGTCCACTTTCAGCCCCTGTACTTC	CASSVHFQPLYF
many	TRBV20-1	TRBD1	TRBJ2-6	TGCAGTGCTTCTCGGACAGGGATCCAATCTGGGGCCAACGTCCTGACTTTC	CSASRTGIQSGANVLTF
few	TRBV6-2/TRBV6-3	TRBD2	TRBJ2-1	TGTGCCAGCAGTTACTCCTTACTAGCGGGAGAGAATGATGAGCAGTTCTTC	CASSYSLLAGENDEQFF
many	TRBV20-1	TRBD2	TRBJ2-1	TGCAGTGCTAGAAAGCTAGCGGGAGCCTACAATGAGCAGTTCTTC	CSARKLAGAYNEQFF
many	TRBV12-3/TRBV12-4	-	TRBJ1-1	TGTGCCAGCAGGCTACTGACCGGTCAGGGTGAAGCTTTCTTT	CASRLLTGQGEAFF
few	TRBV9	TRBD2	TRBJ2-4	TGTGCCAGCAGCCCCGGAGGCGGCGGGGGAGACATTCAGTACTTC	CASSPGGGGGDIQYF
few	TRBV21-1	-	TRBJ2-5	TGTGCCAGCAGCAAAGTTGGAACACACAAGTCTGGAGAGACCCAGTACTTC	CASSKVGTHKSGETQYF
few	TRBV7-6	-	TRBJ2-7	TGTGCCAGCAGCTTAGCGTCAGCTACATTCTACGAGCAGTACTTC	CASSLASATFYEQYF
many	TRBV4-3	-	TRBJ2-1	TGCGCCAGCAGCCGAATTACCTACAATGAGCAGTTCTTC	CASSRITYNEQFF
many	TRBV27	TRBD1	TRBJ1-2	TGTGCCAGCAGTTTATACCTAGGACAGGGGTATGGCTACACCTTC	CASSLYLGQGYGYTF
many	TRBV27	-	TRBJ1-5	TGTGCCAGCAGTAAAGGGGGTCAGCCCCAGCATTTT	CASSKGGQPQHF
-	TRBV3-1	TRBD1	TRBJ1-6	TGTGCCAGCAGCCCCATCCTGACAGGGGGCCGGAATTCACCCCTCCACTTT	CASSPILTGGRNSPLHF
many	TRBV11-2	-	TRBJ2-7	TGTGCCAGCAGCTTTAAGGCGGGCCCACCGCCCTACGAGCAGTACTTC	CASSFKAGPPPYEQYF
few	TRBV11-2	TRBD2	TRBJ2-3	TGTGCCAGCAGCTTACCTACCGGGACTAGCGGGCTCAGAGAGGATACGCAGTATTTT	CASSLPTGTSGLREDTQYF
many	TRBV4-2	TRBD2	TRBJ2-1	TGTGCCAGCAGCCAAGATATAGCGGGAGTAAGTGAGCAGTTCTTC	CASSQDIAGVSEQFF
few	TRBV15	-	TRBJ2-7	TGTGCCACCAGCAGCGGGTCCTTCGCTTCCTACGAGCAGTACTTC	CATSSGSFASYEQYF
-	TRBV4-1	TRBD2	TRBJ2-3	TGCGCCAGCAGCACCCTAGCGGGGGGGCTTGGAGATACGCAGTATTTT	CASSTLAGGLGDTQYF